The clone carrying this T cell receptor beta chain was observed a few times. The data belong to a study of blood T cells in healthy people across ages. Next came a second PCR, run for roughly 7 to 12 cycles, which used a sample-barcoded 5' primer along with a J-beta primer mix. From the 5' RACE reads, TCRdb called clonotypes with MiXCR, one entry per CDR3 protein. The data contain 450,000 to 650,000 distinct CDR3 sequences, about 25% of them seen just once; the ten biggest clones take up around 10%. Trimming removed 5 bases from V and 10 bases from J, with 18 bases in between. CDR3 length equals 15 residues. The sample was also linked to a second study, of T cells of mothers and their children.

The rearrangement uses TRBV12-3 or TRBV12-4 and TRBJ1-6; D is uncertain. The TCR originated in a boy younger than 18 in good health. Sequenced sample: blood. The CDR3 DNA reads TGTGCCAGCAGTACCCAGTTGAGGGTGAGGTCACCCCTCCACTTT. Translation: CASSTQLRVRSPLHF.